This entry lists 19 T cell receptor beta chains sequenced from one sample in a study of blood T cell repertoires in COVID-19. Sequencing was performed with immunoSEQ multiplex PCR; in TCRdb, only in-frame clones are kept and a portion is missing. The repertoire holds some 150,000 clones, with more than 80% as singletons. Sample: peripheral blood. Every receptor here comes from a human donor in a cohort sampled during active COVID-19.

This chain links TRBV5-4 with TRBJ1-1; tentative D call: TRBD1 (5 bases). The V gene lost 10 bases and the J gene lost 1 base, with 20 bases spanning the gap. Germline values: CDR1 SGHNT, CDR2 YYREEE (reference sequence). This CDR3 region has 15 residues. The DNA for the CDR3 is TGTGCCGCCGAGGACACCCACGAAGGGAACACTGAAGCTTTCTTT. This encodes CAAEDTHEGNTEAFF.

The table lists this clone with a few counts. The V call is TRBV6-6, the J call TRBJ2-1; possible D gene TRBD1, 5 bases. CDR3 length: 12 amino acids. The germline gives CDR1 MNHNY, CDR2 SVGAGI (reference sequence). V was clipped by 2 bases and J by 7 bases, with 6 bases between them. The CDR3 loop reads CASSYQGNEQFF. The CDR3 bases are TGTGCCAGCAGTTACCAGGGAAATGAGCAGTTCTTC.

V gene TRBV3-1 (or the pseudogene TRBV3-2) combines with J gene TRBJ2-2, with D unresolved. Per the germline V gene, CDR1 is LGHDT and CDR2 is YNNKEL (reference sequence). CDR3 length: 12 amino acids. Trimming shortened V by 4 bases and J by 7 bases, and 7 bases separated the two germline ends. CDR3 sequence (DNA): TGTGCCAGCAGCCCATTCGGCGGGGAGCTGTTTTTT. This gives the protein CASSPFGGELFF.

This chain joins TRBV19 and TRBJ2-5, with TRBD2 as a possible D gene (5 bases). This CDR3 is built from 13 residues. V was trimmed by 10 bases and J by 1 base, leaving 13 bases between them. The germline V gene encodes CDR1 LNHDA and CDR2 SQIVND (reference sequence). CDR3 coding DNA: TGTGCCACAGGCGGGTCCCGCCAAGAGACCCAGTACTTC. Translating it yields CATGGSRQETQYF.

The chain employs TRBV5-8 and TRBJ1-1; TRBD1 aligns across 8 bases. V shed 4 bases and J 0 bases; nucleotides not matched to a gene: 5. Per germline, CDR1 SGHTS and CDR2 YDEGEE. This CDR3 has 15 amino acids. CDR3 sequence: CASSPRTGMNTEAFF. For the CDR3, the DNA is TGTGCCAGCAGCCCACGGACAGGGATGAACACTGAAGCTTTCTTT.

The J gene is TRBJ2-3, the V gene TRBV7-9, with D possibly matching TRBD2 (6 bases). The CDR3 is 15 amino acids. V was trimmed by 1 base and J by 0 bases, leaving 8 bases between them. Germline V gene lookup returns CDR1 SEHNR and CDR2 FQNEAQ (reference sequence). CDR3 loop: CASSLGGISTDTQYF. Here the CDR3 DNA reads TGTGCCAGCAGCTTAGGCGGGATTAGCACAGATACGCAGTATTTT.

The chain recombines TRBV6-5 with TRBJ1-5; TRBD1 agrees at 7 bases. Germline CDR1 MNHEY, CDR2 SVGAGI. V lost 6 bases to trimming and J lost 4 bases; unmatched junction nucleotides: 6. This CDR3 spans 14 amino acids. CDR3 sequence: CASSQQGRNQPQHF. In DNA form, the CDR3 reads TGTGCCAGCAGCCAACAGGGGCGTAATCAGCCCCAGCATTTT.

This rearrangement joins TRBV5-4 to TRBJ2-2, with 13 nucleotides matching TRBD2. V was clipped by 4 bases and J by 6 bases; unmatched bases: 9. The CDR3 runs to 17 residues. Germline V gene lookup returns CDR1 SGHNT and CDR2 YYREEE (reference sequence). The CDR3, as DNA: TGTGCCAGCAGCCCGACCGTTACTAGCGGGGGGGCCGGGGAGCTGTTTTTT. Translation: CASSPTVTSGGAGELFF.

The CDR3 spells CASSEWTTDQPQHF. CDR3 coding DNA: TGTGCCAGCAGTGAATGGACGACAGATCAGCCCCAGCATTTT. The J gene is TRBJ1-5, the V gene TRBV2; tentative D call: TRBD1 (5 bases). The CDR3 is made up of 14 amino acids. Germline CDR1 SNHLY, CDR2 FYNNEI. With 2 bases removed from V and 5 bases from J, the gap between germline ends came to 10 bases.

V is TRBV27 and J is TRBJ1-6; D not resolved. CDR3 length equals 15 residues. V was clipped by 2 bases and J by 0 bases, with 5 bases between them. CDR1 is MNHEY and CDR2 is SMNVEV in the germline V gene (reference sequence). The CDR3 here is CASSLPVSYNSPLHF. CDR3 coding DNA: TGTGCCAGCAGTTTACCGGTCTCCTATAATTCACCCCTCCACTTT.

The CDR3: CAISEPTASYEQYF. The CDR3 DNA is TGTGCCATCAGTGAGCCGACAGCTTCCTACGAGCAGTACTTC. This chain connects TRBV10-3 to TRBJ2-7; D perhaps matches TRBD1 (5 bases). The CDR3 is made up of 14 amino acids. Trimming removed 2 bases from V and 1 base from J, with 9 bases in between. Germline CDR1 ENHRY, CDR2 SYGVKD.

The DNA of the CDR3 is TGTGCCAGCAGTGACGACACCGGGGAGCTGTTTTTT. The encoded protein is CASSDDTGELFF. The chain couples TRBV2 to TRBJ2-2, with D uncertain. Trimming cost V 3 bases and J 3 bases, with 2 bases left between them. The CDR3 is 12 amino acids. The germline CDR1 and CDR2 sequences are SNHLY and FYNNEI.

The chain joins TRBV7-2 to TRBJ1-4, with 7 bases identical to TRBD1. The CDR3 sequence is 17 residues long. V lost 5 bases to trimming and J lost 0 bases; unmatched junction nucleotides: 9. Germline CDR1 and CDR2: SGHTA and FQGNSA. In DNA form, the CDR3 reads TGTGCCAGCAGCAATACCGGACAGGCGGCAACTAATGAAAAACTGTTTTTT. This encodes CASSNTGQAATNEKLFF.

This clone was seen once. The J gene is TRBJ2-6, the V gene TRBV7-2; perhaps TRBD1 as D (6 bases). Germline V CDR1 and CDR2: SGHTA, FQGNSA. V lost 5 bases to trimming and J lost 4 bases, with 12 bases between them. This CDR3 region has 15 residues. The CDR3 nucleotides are TGTGCCAGCAGCACCGGACAGCCCGGGGCCAACGTCCTGACTTTC. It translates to CASSTGQPGANVLTF.

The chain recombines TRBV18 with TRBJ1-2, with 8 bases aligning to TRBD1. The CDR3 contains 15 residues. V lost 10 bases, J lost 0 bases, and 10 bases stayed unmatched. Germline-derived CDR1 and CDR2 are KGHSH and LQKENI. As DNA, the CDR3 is TGTGCCACTCGGAATGGACAGGGCCCTAACTATGGCTACACCTTC. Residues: CATRNGQGPNYGYTF.

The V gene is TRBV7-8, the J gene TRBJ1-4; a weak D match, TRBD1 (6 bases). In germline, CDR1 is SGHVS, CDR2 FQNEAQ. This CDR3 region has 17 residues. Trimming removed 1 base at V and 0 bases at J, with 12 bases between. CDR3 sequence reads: CASSLGGQPATNEKLFF. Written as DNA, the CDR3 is TGTGCCAGCAGCTTAGGGGGGCAGCCTGCAACTAATGAAAAACTGTTTTTT.

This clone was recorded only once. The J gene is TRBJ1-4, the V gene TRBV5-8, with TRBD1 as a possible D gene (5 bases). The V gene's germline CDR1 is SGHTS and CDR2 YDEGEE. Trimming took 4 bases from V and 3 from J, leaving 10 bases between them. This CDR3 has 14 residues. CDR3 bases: TGTGCCAGCAGCCCAGGGTTTGCTAATGAAAAACTGTTTTTT. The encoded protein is CASSPGFANEKLFF.

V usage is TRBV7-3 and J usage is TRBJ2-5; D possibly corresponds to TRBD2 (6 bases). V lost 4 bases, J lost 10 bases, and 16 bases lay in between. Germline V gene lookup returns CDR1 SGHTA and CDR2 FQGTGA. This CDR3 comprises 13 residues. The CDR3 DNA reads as TGTGCCAGCAGCTCGGGCGGGGCGGGCCTCCAGTACTTC. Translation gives CASSSGGAGLQYF.

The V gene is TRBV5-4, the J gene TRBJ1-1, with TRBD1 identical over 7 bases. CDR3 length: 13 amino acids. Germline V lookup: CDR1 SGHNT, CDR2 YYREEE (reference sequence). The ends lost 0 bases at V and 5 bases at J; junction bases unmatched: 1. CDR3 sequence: CASSLEGATEAFF. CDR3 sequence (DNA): TGTGCCAGCAGCTTGGAGGGGGCAACTGAAGCTTTCTTT.